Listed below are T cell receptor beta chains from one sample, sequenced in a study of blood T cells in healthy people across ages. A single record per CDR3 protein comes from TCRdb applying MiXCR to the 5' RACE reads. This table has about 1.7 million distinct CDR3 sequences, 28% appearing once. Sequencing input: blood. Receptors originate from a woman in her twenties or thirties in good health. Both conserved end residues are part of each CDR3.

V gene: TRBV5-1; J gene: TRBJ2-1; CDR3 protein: CASSSTGGPYNEQFF
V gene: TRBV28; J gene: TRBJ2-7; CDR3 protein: CASTRFGSYEQYF
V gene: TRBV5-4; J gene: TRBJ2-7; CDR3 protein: CASSYQRGERETQYF
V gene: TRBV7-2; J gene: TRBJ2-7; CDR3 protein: CASSLATLASYEQYF
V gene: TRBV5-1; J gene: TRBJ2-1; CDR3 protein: CASSLVASGVINEQFF
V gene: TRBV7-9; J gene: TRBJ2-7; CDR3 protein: CASSGHSQAGAEQYF
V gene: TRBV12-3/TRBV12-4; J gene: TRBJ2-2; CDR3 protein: CASTLPGRVPLKNTGELFF
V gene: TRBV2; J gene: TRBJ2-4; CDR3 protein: CASSVEDRVYSGNIQYF
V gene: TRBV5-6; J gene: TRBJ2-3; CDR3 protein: CTSSYEVGSGTIADTQYF
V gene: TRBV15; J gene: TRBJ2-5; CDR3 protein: CATSRGGSSETQYF
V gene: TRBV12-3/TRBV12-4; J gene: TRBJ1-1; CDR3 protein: CASRPGQMNTEAFF
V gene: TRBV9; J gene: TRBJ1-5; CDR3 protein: CASSVGFGGKSNQPQHF
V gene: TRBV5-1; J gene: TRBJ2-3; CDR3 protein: CASSFLAGALNTQYF
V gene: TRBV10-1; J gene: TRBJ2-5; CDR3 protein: CASSESTGQETQYF
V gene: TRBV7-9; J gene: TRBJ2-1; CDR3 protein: CASSLEGRGRGLYNEQFF
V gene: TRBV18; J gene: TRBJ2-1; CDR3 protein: CASSSGRDNEQFF
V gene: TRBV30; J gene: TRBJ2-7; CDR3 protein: CAWSKRHLQDYEQYF
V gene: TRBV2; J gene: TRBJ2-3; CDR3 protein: CATRRDSTDTQYF
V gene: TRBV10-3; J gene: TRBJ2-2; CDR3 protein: CAISDPGQEAGELFF
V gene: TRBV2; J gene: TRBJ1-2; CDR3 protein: CASPLTGAEYGYTF
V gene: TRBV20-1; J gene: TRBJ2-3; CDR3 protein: CSASVVRSTDTQYF